The T cell receptor (beta chain) described here comes from a study of breast tumors, draining lymph nodes, adjacent tissues. On this clonotype itself: Its antigen remains unidentified.

Study conclusions and caveats: That most tumor T cells come from lymph nodes remained unproven. Most tumor T cells seemingly derive from lymph node, then expand in tumor. Tumor TCR diversity was below lymph nodes but above nontumor tissue. Compared with basal-like, luminal-like tumors shared significantly more repertoire with nontumor tissue.

TCRdb used MiXCR to reprocess the multiplex PCR reads, holding one entry per CDR3 protein. The sample shows some 10,000 distinct CDR3 sequences, 53% of them seen only once. CDR1 LGHNA and CDR2 YSLEER come from the germline V gene. The trim removed 0 bases at V and 2 bases at J, leaving 11 bases unmatched. This CDR3 contains 19 residues. The sequenced material came from breast tumor tissue. This receptor was identified in a female donor with breast cancer. Some clones in this sample may be carry-over from other donors' samples. J is TRBJ2-7 and V is TRBV4-3; 12 bases are a match to TRBD2. CDR3 in DNA: TGCGCCAGCAGCCAAGATTGGGGGTCCCTAGCGGGAGGGCCCTACGAGCAGTACTTC. Translation: CASSQDWGSLAGGPYEQYF.